This paragraph reports one TCR beta chain. CDR3 length: 16 residues. The V gene end was trimmed by 6 bases and the J gene end by 7 bases; junction bases not matched to a gene: 10. The V gene's germline CDR1 is MNHNY and CDR2 SVGAGI (reference sequence). The data stem from a study of shared clonotypes between healthy human individuals. An assay was performed, and its level was deep. Sorted-subset replicate PCR reactions were performed with about 210 ng DNA, corresponding to roughly 30,000 T cell genomes. TCRdb keeps only in-frame clones here, not all; method: immunoSEQ multiplex PCR. Among millions of clones, approximately 95% were seen once, and the ten largest hold 0.35% to 0.5%.

Sequenced sample: naive CD4+ T cells from PBMCs. Subset: CD45RA+ positively selected. The chain carries TRBV6-6 and TRBJ1-4; TRBD1 agrees at 11 bases. The origin of this receptor is a man younger than 30 in good health. Some clones in this sample may be carry-over from other donors' samples. The CDR3 DNA is TGTGCCAGCAGCTCTCTTGGACAGGGGGCCGGTGAAAAACTGTTTTTT. Protein product: CASSSLGQGAGEKLFF.